The 4 T cell receptor beta chains below all came from one sample that was sequenced in a study of blood T cell repertoires in COVID-19. Measured with immunoSEQ multiplex PCR; TCRdb has only the in-frame clones, and not every one. Of some 420,000 clones listed, roughly nine tenths were seen once; the top ten hold 1% to 1.3%. The sample taken for sequencing was PBMCs or T cells enriched from blood (not recorded which). These receptors were collected from a man aged 30-40 years who had recovered from COVID-19.

The chain carries TRBV5-1 and TRBJ2-1; 8 positions agree with TRBD2. The CDR3 covers 16 residues. Per germline, CDR1 SGHRS and CDR2 YFSETQ. J was trimmed by 2 bases and V by 0 bases; bases with no gene match: 4. The CDR3 is CASSLAGGRTYNEQFF. DNA of the CDR3: TGCGCCAGCAGCTTGGCCGGCGGGAGGACCTACAATGAGCAGTTCTTC.

This rearrangement joins TRBV18 to TRBJ1-5; the D gene is possibly TRBD1 (6 bases). The CDR3 length is 19 residues. V was trimmed by 4 bases and J by 5 bases, leaving 27 bases between them. Germline values: CDR1 KGHSH, CDR2 LQKENI. DNA of the CDR3: TGTGCCAGCTCACGGAGAATCGCGACAGGTCTTTCAACCTATCAGCCCCAGCATTTT. Protein product: CASSRRIATGLSTYQPQHF.

The chain links TRBV6-5 to TRBJ1-5, with a possible D match to TRBD1 (6 bases). The CDR3 consists of 15 residues. Germline V gene lookup returns CDR1 MNHEY and CDR2 SVGAGI. V was trimmed by 6 bases and J by 0 bases, leaving 12 bases between them. DNA for the CDR3: TGTGCCAGCAGCGCGGACAGTTATAGCAATCAGCCCCAGCATTTT. Translating it yields CASSADSYSNQPQHF.

This chain joins TRBV4-1 and TRBJ2-2, with a weak D call TRBD1 (6 bases). Germline-derived CDR1 and CDR2 are MGHRA and YSYEKL. The CDR3 spans 14 residues. The V end lost 6 bases, the J end lost 0 bases, and 8 bases lay between the germline ends. DNA for the CDR3: TGCGCCAGCAGGGGGGCTGCGAACACCGGGGAGCTGTTTTTT. Its protein is CASRGAANTGELFF.